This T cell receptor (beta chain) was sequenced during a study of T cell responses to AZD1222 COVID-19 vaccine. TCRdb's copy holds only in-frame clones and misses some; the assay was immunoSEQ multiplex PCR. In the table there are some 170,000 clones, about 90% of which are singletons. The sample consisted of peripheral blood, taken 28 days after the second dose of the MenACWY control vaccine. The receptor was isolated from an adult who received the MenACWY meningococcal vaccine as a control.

The CDR3 region is CASSPETAMLYGYTF. DNA of the CDR3: TGTGCCAGCTCACCGGAGACAGCTATGCTATATGGCTACACCTTC. The chain combines TRBV18 with TRBJ1-2; D is possibly TRBD1 (5 bases). Germline V gene data show CDR1 as KGHSH and CDR2 as LQKENI. Trimming stripped 3 bases from V and 5 bases from J, with 16 bases between. The CDR3 sequence is 15 residues long. The entire variable domain, with the rest obtained from reference TRBV18 and TRBJ1-2, is as follows: NAGVMQNPRHLVRRRGQEARLRCSPMKGHSHVYWYRQLPEEGLKFMVYLQKENIIDESGMPKERFSAEFPKEGPSILRIQQVVRGDSAAYFCASSPETAMLYGYTFGSGTRLTVV.